This T cell receptor beta chain was recovered during a study of blood T cell repertoires in COVID-19. Study in general: Collection of acute and convalescent COVID-19 samples took place in the United States, Italy and Spain. PBMCs, B-cell-depleted T cells, or T cells provided the cDNA or gDNA that made up the material.

Under the authors' procedure: Estimation of nucleated cell counts relied on the amplification of reference gene primers. Sequenced by immunoSEQ multiplex PCR; TCRdb stores in-frame clones only, minus some. D and trimming were read from the DNA, whereas the V and J calls and clone size are those reported in that table. The sample contains more than 95,000 clones, approximately 80% of which appear only once. V trimming: 0 bases; J trimming: 4 bases; junction bases outside the gene matches: 1. The CDR3 totals 15 residues. CDR1 and CDR2 from the germline V gene are SGHVS and FQNEAQ. This clone was seen only a few times. This specimen includes other DNA sequences encoding the same CDR3.

The chain combines TRBV7-8 with TRBJ2-1; 9 bases line up with TRBD2. The source is a human donor in a cohort sampled during active or convalescent COVID-19. The sample taken for sequencing was peripheral blood. CDR3 coding DNA: TGTGCCAGCAGCTTAGCGCGGGGGGGGTACAATGAGCAGTTCTTC. As protein: CASSLARGGYNEQFF.